Below, one T cell receptor beta chain is given with its context. The data were obtained in a study of blood T cells in healthy people across ages. Study-level background: The template switching approach captured approximately one barcoded beta molecule for every two T cells.

It was with a sample-barcoded 5' primer and a J-beta primer mix that a second PCR of roughly 7 to 12 cycles was run. Paired-end reads containing CDR3 totaled no fewer than 2.5 million for each sample. Each CDR3 protein is one row after TCRdb ran MiXCR on the 5' RACE reads. The profile shows about 640,000 distinct CDR3 sequences, roughly 53% of them singletons. The CDR3 spans 16 residues. The J segment lost 2 bases and the V segment lost 6 bases, leaving 11 bases of the junction unmatched. This chain connects TRBV12-3 or TRBV12-4 to TRBJ2-7; 9 bases line up with TRBD2. The sample comprised blood. This receptor was obtained from a man between 60 and 75 years old in good health. CDR3 nucleotides: TGTGCCAGCAGCCCACTCGGCGGGGGGGCCCCCTACGAGCAGTACTTC. Residues: CASSPLGGGAPYEQYF.